Listed below are T cell receptor beta chains from one sample, sequenced in a study of OX40 agonist ivuxolimab in advanced cancers. Assay used: immunoSEQ multiplex PCR; TCRdb lists only in-frame clones, some missing. The sample includes about 70,000 clones, about 90% of them seen just once. The sample consisted of CD4+ or CD8+ T cells sorted from blood, taken in a trial of the OX40 agonist ivuxolimab. The receptors here all came from an adult with an advanced solid tumor such as melanoma, head and neck, liver or kidney cancer. Each CDR3 is given with its conserved first and last residue. The D gene is left open where the match is weak. Not every row has a clone size; where given, it reads once, few, many or a size class.

v_call	d_call	j_call	clone_size	cdr3_nt	cdr3_aa
TRBV5-4	-	TRBJ2-5	-	TGTGCCAGCAGCTTGGCCGGACAGCTCCAAGAGACCCAGTACTTC	CASSLAGQLQETQYF
TRBV18	-	TRBJ2-3	-	TGTGCCAGCTCACCGACTAGATTGGCAGATACGCAGTATTTT	CASSPTRLADTQYF
TRBV6-4	TRBD1	TRBJ1-1	-	TGTGCCAGCAGCAGACAGGGAGGGCACACTGAAGCTTTCTTT	CASSRQGGHTEAFF
TRBV7-8	-	TRBJ2-5	-	TGTGCCAGCAGCCCGAGAGGGAAAGGGGAGACCCAGTACTTC	CASSPRGKGETQYF
TRBV6-6	TRBD1	TRBJ2-1	-	TGTGCCAGCAGTTATCGACAGGGGGGAAGCAATGAGCAGTTCTTC	CASSYRQGGSNEQFF
TRBV27	TRBD1	TRBJ2-7	few	TGTGCCAGCAGTTTATATGGACAGGGGTCCTACGAGCAGTACTTC	CASSLYGQGSYEQYF
TRBV7-9	-	TRBJ2-2	-	TGTGCCGGGGGGCGGGAGAACACCGGGGAGCTGTTTTTT	CAGGRENTGELFF
TRBV5-5	-	TRBJ1-3	-	TGTGCCAGCAGCTTGGGGGGGCCTGGAAACACCATATATTTT	CASSLGGPGNTIYF
TRBV6-6	TRBD1	TRBJ1-2	once	TGTGCCACCAATCCCGGACAGGGGAGAGGAGGCTACACCTTC	CATNPGQGRGGYTF
TRBV25-1	-	TRBJ1-2	-	TGTGCCAGCAGTGCTCCCCCGCCCAGCTATGGCTACACCTTC	CASSAPPPSYGYTF
TRBV28	-	TRBJ1-2	-	TGTGCCAGCAGGCGGGGATCAGTGGATAACTATGGCTACACCTTC	CASRRGSVDNYGYTF
TRBV19	-	TRBJ1-1	few	TGTGCCAGTAGTGATCAGGGGACAAGAGCTTTCTTT	CASSDQGTRAFF
TRBV10-1	TRBD2	TRBJ2-1	once	TGCGCCAGCAGTGAAGCTGCGACTAGCGGAGATAGCTCCTACAATGAGCAGTTCTTC	CASSEAATSGDSSYNEQFF
TRBV11-3	-	TRBJ1-1	-	TGTGCCAGCAGCTTTCATAGGGATACTGAAGCTTTCTTT	CASSFHRDTEAFF
TRBV27	-	TRBJ2-7	-	TGTGCCAGCAGTTTATCCAGGGGGGACGAGCAGTACTTC	CASSLSRGDEQYF
TRBV5-1	-	TRBJ2-5	-	TGCGCCAGCAGCCCTGACTTGAGCGGAGAGACCCAGTACTTC	CASSPDLSGETQYF
TRBV30	TRBD1	TRBJ2-6	-	TGTGCCTCCGCGACAGGGGGCGACTCCGGGGCCAACGTCCTGACTTTC	CASATGGDSGANVLTF
TRBV6-1	-	TRBJ2-7	-	TGTGCCAGCAGTGAAGGTAGAGGGGGGTACGAGCAGTACTTC	CASSEGRGGYEQYF
TRBV25-1	-	TRBJ2-1	-	TGTGCCAGCACCCCGACGGGGAGCTCCTACAATGAGCAGTTCTTC	CASTPTGSSYNEQFF
TRBV7-3	TRBD2	TRBJ2-3	-	TGTGCCAGCAGCCCGGGGCTAGCGGGCTTTGGCACAGATACGCAGTATTTT	CASSPGLAGFGTDTQYF
TRBV2	-	TRBJ2-5	-	TGTGCCAGCAGCCGAGGGGGAACGGGTGAGACCCAGTACTTC	CASSRGGTGETQYF
TRBV28	TRBD1	TRBJ1-2	-	TGTGCCAGCAGTGACAGGGTCCACTACACCTTC	CASSDRVHYTF